This entry is about one T cell receptor (beta chain). Its antigen is unidentified. These data belong to a study of PD-1 blockade in classical Hodgkin lymphoma. Findings of the study overall: Reports indicated that newly diagnosed patients had lower baseline TCR diversity than healthy donors did. Patients with a complete response exhibited baseline diversity comparable to newly diagnosed patients.

Time point noted: cycle 4 day 1 (C4D1), after six to seven weeks of nivolumab. After autologous stem cell transplantation all patients relapsed, and prior brentuximab vedotin exposure differed between cohorts. Libraries were prepared by immunoSEQ multiplex PCR; TCRdb keeps only in-frame clonotypes and omits some of them. The sample holds over 75,000 clones, 90% seen once. Trimming pared 4 bases from V and 1 base from J, leaving 11 bases between. Germline CDR1 is SEHNR and CDR2 is FQNEAQ (reference sequence). The length of the CDR3 is 14 residues. The source is a human donor with classical Hodgkin lymphoma. The source was peripheral blood mononuclear cells (PBMCs), collected before the fourth cycle of nivolumab. The chain joins TRBV7-9 to TRBJ2-7; D gene ambiguous. DNA for the CDR3: TGTGCCAGCAGCTCGGCGCACAGATCCTACGAGCAGTACTTC. Translation gives CASSSAHRSYEQYF.